The rows below give T cell receptor beta chains drawn from one sample of a study of cytomegalovirus exposure and HLA in healthy donors. The table came from immunoSEQ multiplex PCR; TCRdb's copy has only in-frame clones and leaves some out. The table records some 120,000 clones, approximately 80% of them present only once. Source material: PBMCs. The origin of the receptors is a man in his thirties or forties in good health and CMV-seropositive. CDR3s include the opening cysteine and the closing phenylalanine or tryptophan. The D gene is left open where the match is weak. Size values are once, few and many counts, or a class for expanded clones, and some rows have none.

v_call	d_call	clone_size	j_call	cdr3_aa	cdr3_nt
TRBV27	TRBD2	once	TRBJ2-7	CASSVGTSGSQSYEQYF	TGTGCCAGCAGCGTCGGGACTAGCGGGAGCCAAAGCTACGAGCAGTACTTC
TRBV4-2	-	-	TRBJ1-1	CASSQDPIGEGTEAFF	TGTGCCAGCAGCCAAGATCCCATCGGGGAAGGCACTGAAGCTTTCTTT
TRBV25-1	-	few	TRBJ2-7	CASSEVGGAFYEQYF	TGTGCCAGCAGTGAGGTGGGAGGCGCCTTCTACGAGCAGTACTTC
TRBV5-4	-	-	TRBJ1-4	CASSSAHGEKLFF	TGTGCCAGCAGCTCCGCCCACGGGGAAAAACTGTTTTTT
TRBV6-5	-	-	TRBJ1-3	CASSYSFRGNTIYF	TGTGCCAGCAGTTACTCTTTCCGTGGAAACACCATATATTTT
TRBV2	TRBD1	-	TRBJ2-1	CASSEGTGGDNEQFF	TGTGCCAGCAGTGAGGGGACAGGGGGGGACAATGAGCAGTTCTTC
TRBV18	TRBD1	-	TRBJ1-5	CASSPNRGRLSNQPQHF	TGTGCCAGCTCACCTAACAGGGGGCGACTCTCCAATCAGCCCCAGCATTTT
TRBV6-5	TRBD2	few	TRBJ2-7	CASSYGGTNDYEQYF	TGTGCCAGCAGTTACGGCGGGACTAACGACTACGAGCAGTACTTC
TRBV4-3	-	few	TRBJ2-1	CASSQARDIYYNEQFF	TGCGCCAGCAGCCAAGCCAGGGACATATACTACAATGAGCAGTTCTTC
TRBV5-4	-	few	TRBJ2-3	CASSLSTYTDTQYF	TGTGCCAGCAGCTTGTCAACCTACACAGATACGCAGTATTTT